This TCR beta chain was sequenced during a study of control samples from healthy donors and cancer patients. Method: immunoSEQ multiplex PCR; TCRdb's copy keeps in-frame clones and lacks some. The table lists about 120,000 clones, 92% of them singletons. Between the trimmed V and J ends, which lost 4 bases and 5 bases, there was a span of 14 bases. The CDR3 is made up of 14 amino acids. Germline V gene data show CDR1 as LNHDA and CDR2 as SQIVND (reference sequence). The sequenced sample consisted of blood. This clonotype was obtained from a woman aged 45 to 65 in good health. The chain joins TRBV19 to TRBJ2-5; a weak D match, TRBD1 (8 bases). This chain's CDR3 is CASSRGQGGETQYF. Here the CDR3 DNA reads TGTGCCAGTAGTAGAGGACAGGGAGGGGAGACCCAGTACTTC.